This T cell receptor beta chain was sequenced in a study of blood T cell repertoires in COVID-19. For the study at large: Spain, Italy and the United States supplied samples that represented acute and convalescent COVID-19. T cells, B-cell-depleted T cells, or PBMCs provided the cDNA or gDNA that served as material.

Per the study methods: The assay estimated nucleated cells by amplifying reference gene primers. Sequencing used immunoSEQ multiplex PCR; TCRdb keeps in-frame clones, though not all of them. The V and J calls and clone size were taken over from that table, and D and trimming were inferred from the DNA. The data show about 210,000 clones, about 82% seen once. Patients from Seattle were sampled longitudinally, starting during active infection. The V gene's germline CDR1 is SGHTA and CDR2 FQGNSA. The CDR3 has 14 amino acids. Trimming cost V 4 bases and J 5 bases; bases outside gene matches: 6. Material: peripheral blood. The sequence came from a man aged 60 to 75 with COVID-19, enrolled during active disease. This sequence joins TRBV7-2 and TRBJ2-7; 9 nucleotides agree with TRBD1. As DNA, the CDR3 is TGTGCCAGCAGCTCACAGGGGGCCCTAAACGAGCAGTACTTC. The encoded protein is CASSSQGALNEQYF.